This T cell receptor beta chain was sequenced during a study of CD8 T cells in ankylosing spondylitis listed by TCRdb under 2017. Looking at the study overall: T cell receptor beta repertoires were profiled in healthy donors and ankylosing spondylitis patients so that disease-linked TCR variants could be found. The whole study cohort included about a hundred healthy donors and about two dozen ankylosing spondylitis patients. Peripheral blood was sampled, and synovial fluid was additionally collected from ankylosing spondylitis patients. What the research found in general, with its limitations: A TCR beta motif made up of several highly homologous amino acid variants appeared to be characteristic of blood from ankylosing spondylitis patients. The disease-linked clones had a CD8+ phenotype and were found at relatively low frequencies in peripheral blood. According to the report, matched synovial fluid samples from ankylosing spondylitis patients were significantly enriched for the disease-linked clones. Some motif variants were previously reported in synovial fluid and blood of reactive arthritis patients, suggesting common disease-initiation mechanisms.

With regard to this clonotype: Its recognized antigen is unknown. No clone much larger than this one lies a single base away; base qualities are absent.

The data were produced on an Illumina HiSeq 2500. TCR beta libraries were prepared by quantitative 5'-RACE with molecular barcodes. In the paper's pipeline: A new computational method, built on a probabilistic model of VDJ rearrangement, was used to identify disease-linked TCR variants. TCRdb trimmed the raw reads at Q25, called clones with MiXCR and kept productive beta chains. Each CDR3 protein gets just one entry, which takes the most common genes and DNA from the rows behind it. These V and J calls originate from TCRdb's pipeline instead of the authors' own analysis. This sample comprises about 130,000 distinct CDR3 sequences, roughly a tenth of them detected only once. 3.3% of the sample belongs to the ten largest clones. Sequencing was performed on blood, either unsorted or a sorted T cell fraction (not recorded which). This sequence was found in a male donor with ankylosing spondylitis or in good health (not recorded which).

The CDR3 reads as follows: CASSYVGLAPNEQFF. The nucleotide sequence is TGTGCCAGCAGTTATGTGGGACTAGCCCCCAATGAGCAGTTCTTC. This sequence uses TRBV6-2 or TRBV6-3 and TRBJ2-1; TRBD2 fits 9 bases in the junction. After removal of 3 bases from V and 6 bases from J, the junction retains 6 bases not matched to a gene. The germline V gene sets CDR1 to MNHEY and CDR2 to SVGEGT. The CDR3, cysteine through phenylalanine, is 15 amino acids long. Here the CDR3 DNA is all that survives: 45 bases in frame from base 1.